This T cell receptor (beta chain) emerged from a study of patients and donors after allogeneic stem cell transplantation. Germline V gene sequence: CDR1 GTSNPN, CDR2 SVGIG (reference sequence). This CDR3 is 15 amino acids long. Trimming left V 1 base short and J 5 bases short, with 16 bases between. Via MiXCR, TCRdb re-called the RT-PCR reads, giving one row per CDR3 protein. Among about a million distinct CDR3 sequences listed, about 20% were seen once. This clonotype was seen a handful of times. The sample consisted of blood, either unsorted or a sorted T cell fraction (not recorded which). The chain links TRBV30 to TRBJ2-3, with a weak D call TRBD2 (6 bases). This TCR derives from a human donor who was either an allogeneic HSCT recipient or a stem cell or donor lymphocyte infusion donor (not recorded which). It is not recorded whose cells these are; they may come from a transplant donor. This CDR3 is CAWSGPGGSVDTQYF. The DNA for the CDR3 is TGTGCCTGGAGTGGACCTGGGGGGAGTGTAGATACGCAGTATTTT.